This T cell receptor (beta chain) derives from a study of response to subunit inactivated influenza vaccine. Whole-study findings and limits: After each seasonal influenza vaccination, few new T cells are recruited, the authors suggested.

The table lists this clonotype with a few counts. The antigen is unknown. J was trimmed by 7 bases and V by 5 bases; bases with no gene match: 10. This CDR3 has 15 residues. Germline values: CDR1 SGHTA, CDR2 FQGNSA. A single record per CDR3 protein comes from TCRdb applying MiXCR to the RT-PCR reads. The profile shows about 650,000 distinct CDR3 sequences, 14% of them singletons. The clonotype comes from a man aged 50 to 59 who received an inactivated influenza vaccine. The rearrangement joins TRBV7-2 to TRBJ2-5; 10 bases line up with TRBD2. Specimen: PBMCs from blood, collected less than 15 days before vaccination. The CDR3 protein is CASSHDSGGQRTQYF. CDR3 in DNA: TGTGCCAGCAGCCACGATAGCGGGGGGCAGCGGACCCAGTACTTC.